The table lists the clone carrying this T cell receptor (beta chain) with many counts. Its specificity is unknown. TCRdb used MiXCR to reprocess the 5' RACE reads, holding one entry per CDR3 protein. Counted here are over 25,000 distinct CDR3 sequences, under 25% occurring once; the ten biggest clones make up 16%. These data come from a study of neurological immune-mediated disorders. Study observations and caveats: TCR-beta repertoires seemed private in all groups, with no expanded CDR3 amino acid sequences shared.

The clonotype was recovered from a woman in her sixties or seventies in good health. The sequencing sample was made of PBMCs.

The chain's CDR3 is CSVYRGKAFF. For the CDR3, the DNA is TGCAGCGTTTACAGGGGGAAAGCTTTCTTT. The chain has TRBV29-1 and TRBJ1-1, with TRBD1 matching over 8 bases. CDR1 is SQVTM, CDR2 ANQGSEA, per germline. J gave up 9 bases and V 5 bases, and 2 bases lay outside the gene matches. The CDR3 sequence is 10 residues long.